The 17 T cell receptor beta chains in this list originate from one sample, sequenced in a study of blood T cell repertoires in COVID-19. Only in-frame clones appear in the TCRdb table, and some are missing; sequencing was by immunoSEQ multiplex PCR. This sample has about 59,000 clones, with more than 60% found just once. Sequenced input: peripheral blood. Receptors were obtained from a woman in her 70s with acute or convalescent COVID-19.

This sequence joins TRBV5-8 and TRBJ1-4; a weak D match, TRBD1 (5 bases). CDR3 size: 16 residues. From germline, CDR1 is SGHTS and CDR2 YDEGEE. V shed 0 bases and J shed 0 bases, with 9 bases lying between them. Here the CDR3 reads CASSLGRGATNEKLFF. As DNA, the CDR3 is TGTGCCAGCAGCTTGGGGAGGGGTGCAACTAATGAAAAACTGTTTTTT.

This rearrangement joins TRBV27 to TRBJ1-1; TRBD1 agrees at 11 bases. The trim removed 2 bases at V and 4 bases at J, leaving 3 bases unmatched. Looked up from germline, CDR1 is MNHEY and CDR2 is SMNVEV (reference sequence). CDR3 length equals 15 residues. The CDR3 DNA is TGTGCCAGCAGTTTAGAGGGACAGGGGGGCACTGAAGCTTTCTTT. It codes for CASSLEGQGGTEAFF.

The chain combines TRBV5-1 with TRBJ1-2, with 7 bases identical to TRBD1. CDR1 SGHRS and CDR2 YFSETQ come from the germline V gene. The CDR3 contains 14 residues. J was trimmed by 2 bases and V by 7 bases; bases with no gene match: 8. The CDR3 here is CASRFSRGNYGYTF. CDR3 nucleotides: TGCGCCAGCCGTTTTTCCAGGGGGAACTATGGCTACACCTTC. The variable domain in full, with the rest retrieved from reference TRBV5-1 and TRBJ1-2, is KAGVTQTPRYLIKTRGQQVTLSCSPISGHRSVSWYQQTPGQGLQFLFEYFSETQRNKGNFPGRFSGRQFSNSRSEMNVSTLELGDSALYLCASRFSRGNYGYTFGSGTRLTVV.

The gene calls are TRBV7-3 and TRBJ2-2; no clear D. The germline V gene encodes CDR1 SGHTA and CDR2 FQGTGA. CDR3 size: 18 residues. The V end was cut by 2 bases, the J end by 1 base, with 17 bases between. This chain's CDR3 is CASSLLSARRWNTGELFF. CDR3 nucleotide sequence: TGTGCCAGCAGCTTATTATCGGCAAGGAGATGGAACACCGGGGAGCTGTTTTTT.

The rearrangement uses TRBV6-5 and TRBJ2-3, with D unresolved. Germline V gene lookup returns CDR1 MNHEY and CDR2 SVGAGI. V was clipped by 2 bases and J by 0 bases, with 6 bases between them. CDR3 length: 14 amino acids. This CDR3 reads CASSYGQSTDTQYF. In DNA form, the CDR3 reads TGTGCCAGCAGTTACGGGCAGAGCACAGATACGCAGTATTTT.

The V gene is TRBV4-1, the J gene TRBJ1-1, with a possible D match to TRBD1 (5 bases). Looked up from germline, CDR1 is MGHRA and CDR2 is YSYEKL. Between the trimmed V and J ends, which lost 2 bases and 3 bases, there was a span of 10 bases. The CDR3 spans 14 residues. The CDR3 loop reads CASSQIRGDTEAFF. DNA of the CDR3: TGCGCCAGCAGCCAAATCCGGGGGGACACTGAAGCTTTCTTT.

The chain couples TRBV9 to TRBJ2-3; 7 nucleotides match TRBD1. V dropped 8 bases and J dropped 3; count of bases not matched to a gene: 9. This CDR3 region has 14 residues. Germline CDR1 is SGDLS and CDR2 is YYNGEE. The CDR3 reads CASKQGTATDTQYF. The CDR3 bases are TGTGCCAGTAAACAGGGGACGGCGACAGATACGCAGTATTTT.

The chain carries TRBV7-9 and TRBJ1-1; D uncertain. The CDR3 is 12 residues long. Germline V gives CDR1 SEHNR, CDR2 FQNEAQ (reference sequence). V was clipped by 5 bases and J by 6 bases, with 10 bases between them. In DNA, the CDR3 is TGTGCCAGCAGCCCAGCGGGCCCTGAAGCTTTCTTT. Translated: CASSPAGPEAFF. Based on the CDR3 plus reference TRBV7-9 and TRBJ1-1, the full variable domain is DTGVSQNPRHKITKRGQNVTFRCDPISEHNRLYWYRQTLGQGPEFLTYFQNEAQLEKSRLLSDRFSAERPKGSFSTLEIQRTEQGDSAMYLCASSPAGPEAFFGQGTRLTVV.

The CDR3 is CASSLGPGGAADTQYF. CDR3 bases: TGTGCCAGCAGCTTAGGCCCCGGGGGGGCCGCAGATACGCAGTATTTT. The gene calls are TRBV7-9 and TRBJ2-3, with 8 bases aligning to TRBD2. The V gene's germline CDR1 is SEHNR and CDR2 FQNEAQ (reference sequence). The CDR3 is made up of 16 amino acids. Trimming removed 1 base from V and 4 bases from J; junction bases left unmatched: 7.

V and J are TRBV5-5 and TRBJ2-1; 8 bases line up with TRBD1. The CDR3 is 18 residues long. Germline trimming cut 4 bases from V and 0 bases from J; bases unmatched to any gene: 12. Germline V gene data show CDR1 as SGHKS and CDR2 as YYEKEE (reference sequence). The CDR3: CASSRTGQGVSSYNEQFF. The CDR3 nucleotides read TGTGCCAGCAGCCGAACCGGACAGGGCGTAAGCTCCTACAATGAGCAGTTCTTC. The full variable domain, with the rest looked up from reference TRBV5-5 and TRBJ2-1, is DAGVTQSPTHLIKTRGQQVTLRCSPISGHKSVSWYQQVLGQGPQFIFQYYEKEERGRGNFPDRFSARQFPNYSSELNVNALLLGDSALYLCASSRTGQGVSSYNEQFFGPGTRLTVL.

The chain is built from TRBV24-1 and TRBJ2-2, with D possibly matching TRBD1 (5 bases). The germline CDR1 and CDR2 sequences are KGHDR and SFDVKD. The ends were cut back, 5 bases at V and 5 bases at J, with 11 bases in the middle. This CDR3 region has 14 residues. The DNA for the CDR3 is TGTGCCACCAGTGGGCAGGGCGTAACCGGGGAGCTGTTTTTT. This gives the protein CATSGQGVTGELFF.

A few counts support this clone. The chain couples TRBV7-9 to TRBJ2-7; 10 bases line up with TRBD2. J was trimmed by 1 base and V by 3 bases; bases with no gene match: 6. The CDR3 extends over 16 amino acids. Germline V gene sequence: CDR1 SEHNR, CDR2 FQNEAQ (reference sequence). DNA of the CDR3: TGTGCCAGCAGCTTGTCTAGCGGGGGACATTCCTACGAGCAGTACTTC. The encoded protein is CASSLSSGGHSYEQYF. Combining the CDR3 with reference TRBV7-9 and TRBJ2-7 gives the whole variable domain DTGVSQNPRHKITKRGQNVTFRCDPISEHNRLYWYRQTLGQGPEFLTYFQNEAQLEKSRLLSDRFSAERPKGSFSTLEIQRTEQGDSAMYLCASSLSSGGHSYEQYFGPGTRLTVT.

The V gene is TRBV28, the J gene TRBJ2-7; 7 bases match TRBD1. V was clipped by 9 bases and J by 2 bases; unmatched bases: 7. The CDR3 has 13 residues. Germline assignment: CDR1 MDHEN and CDR2 SYDVKM. DNA of the CDR3: TGTGCCAGTACCGACAGGGCAACCTACGAGCAGTACTTC. Translated: CASTDRATYEQYF.

This rearrangement joins TRBV7-9 to TRBJ1-5; unclear D gene. The V gene's germline CDR1 is SEHNR and CDR2 FQNEAQ (reference sequence). The CDR3 totals 12 residues. V was shortened by 1 base and J by 5 bases, with 3 bases between the two germline ends. CDR3 coding DNA: TGTGCCAGCAGCTTAGGAGATCAGCCCCAGCATTTT. It specifies CASSLGDQPQHF.

J is TRBJ1-1 and V is TRBV7-8; perhaps TRBD1 as D (6 bases). CDR3 length equals 12 residues. In germline, CDR1 is SGHVS, CDR2 FQNEAQ. V shed 5 bases and J shed 8 bases, with 12 bases lying between them. CDR3 DNA sequence: TGTGCCAGCAGCCCCCAGGGGTGGGAAGCTTTCTTT. Its protein product is CASSPQGWEAFF.

In this sample, this clone turned up a few times. Other nucleotide sequences in the sample specify the same CDR3. The chain combines TRBV28 with TRBJ1-5; D remains ambiguous. Trimming shortened V by 2 bases and J by 2 bases, and 10 bases separated the two germline ends. Germline CDR1 reads MDHEN; CDR2 reads SYDVKM. CDR3 length: 15 amino acids. As DNA, the CDR3 is TGTGCCAGCAGTTTAGAGGGTTGGGGCAATCAGCCCCAGCATTTT. Translating it yields CASSLEGWGNQPQHF.

The chain is built from TRBV2 and TRBJ2-5, with 7 nucleotides matching TRBD1. There are 13 residues in the CDR3. Germline V lookup: CDR1 SNHLY, CDR2 FYNNEI. V dropped 5 bases and J dropped 5; count of bases not matched to a gene: 5. The CDR3 reads CASSKGAWETQYF. DNA of the CDR3: TGTGCCAGCAGTAAGGGGGCCTGGGAGACCCAGTACTTC. Full variable domain (rest looked up from reference TRBV2 and TRBJ2-5): EPEVTQTPSHQVTQMGQEVILRCVPISNHLYFYWYRQILGQKVEFLVSFYNNEISEKSEIFDDQFSVERPDGSNFTLKIRSTKLEDSAMYFCASSKGAWETQYFGPGTRLLVL.